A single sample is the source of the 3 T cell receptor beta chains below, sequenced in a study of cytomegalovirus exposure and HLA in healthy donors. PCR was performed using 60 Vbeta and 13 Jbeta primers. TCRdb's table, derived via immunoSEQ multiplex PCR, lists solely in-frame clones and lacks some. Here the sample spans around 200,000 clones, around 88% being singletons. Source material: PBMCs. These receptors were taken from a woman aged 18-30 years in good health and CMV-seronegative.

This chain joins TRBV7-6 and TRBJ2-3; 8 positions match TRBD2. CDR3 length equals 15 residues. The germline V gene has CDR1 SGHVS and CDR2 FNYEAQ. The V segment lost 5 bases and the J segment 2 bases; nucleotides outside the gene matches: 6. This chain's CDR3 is CASSPSGGPTDTQYF. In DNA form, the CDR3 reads TGTGCCAGCAGCCCAAGCGGGGGCCCCACAGATACGCAGTATTTT.

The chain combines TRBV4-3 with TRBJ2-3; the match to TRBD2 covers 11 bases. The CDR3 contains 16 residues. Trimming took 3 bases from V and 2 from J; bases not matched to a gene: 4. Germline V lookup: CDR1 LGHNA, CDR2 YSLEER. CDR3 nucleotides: TGCGCCAGCAGCCAGTCGACTAGCGGGGTCACAGATACGCAGTATTTT. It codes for CASSQSTSGVTDTQYF.

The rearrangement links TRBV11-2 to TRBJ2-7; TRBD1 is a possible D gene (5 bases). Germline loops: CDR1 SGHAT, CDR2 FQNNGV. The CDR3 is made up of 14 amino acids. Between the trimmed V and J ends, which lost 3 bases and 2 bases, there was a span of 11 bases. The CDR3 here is CASSLGARAYEQYF. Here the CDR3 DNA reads TGTGCCAGCAGCTTGGGTGCCAGGGCCTACGAGCAGTACTTC.